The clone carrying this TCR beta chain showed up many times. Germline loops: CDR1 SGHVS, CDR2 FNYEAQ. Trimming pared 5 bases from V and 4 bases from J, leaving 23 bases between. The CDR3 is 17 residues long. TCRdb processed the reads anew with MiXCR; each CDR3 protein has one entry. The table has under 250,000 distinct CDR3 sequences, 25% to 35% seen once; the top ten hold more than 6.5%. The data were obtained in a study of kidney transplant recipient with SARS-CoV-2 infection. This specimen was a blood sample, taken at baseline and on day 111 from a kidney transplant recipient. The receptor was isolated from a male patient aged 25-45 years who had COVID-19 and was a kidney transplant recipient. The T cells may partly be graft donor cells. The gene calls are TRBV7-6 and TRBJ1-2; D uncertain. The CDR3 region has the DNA TGTGCCAGCAGCACCCGCTATGAATCTCGAAAGACCTATGGCTACACCTTC. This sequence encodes CASSTRYESRKTYGYTF.